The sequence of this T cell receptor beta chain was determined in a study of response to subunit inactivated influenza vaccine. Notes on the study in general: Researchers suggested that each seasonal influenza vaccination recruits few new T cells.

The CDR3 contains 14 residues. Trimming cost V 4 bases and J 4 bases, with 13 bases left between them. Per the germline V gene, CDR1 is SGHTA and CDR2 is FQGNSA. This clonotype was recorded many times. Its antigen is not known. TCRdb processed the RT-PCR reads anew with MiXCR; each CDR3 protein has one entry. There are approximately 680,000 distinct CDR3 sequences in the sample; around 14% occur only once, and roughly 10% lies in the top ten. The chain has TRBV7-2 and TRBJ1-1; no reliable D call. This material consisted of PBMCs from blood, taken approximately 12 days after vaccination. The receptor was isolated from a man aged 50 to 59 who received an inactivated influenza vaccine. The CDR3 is CASSSHRRSTEAFF. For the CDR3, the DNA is TGTGCCAGCAGCTCCCATCGCAGGAGCACTGAAGCTTTCTTT.